Listed below are T cell receptor beta chains from one sample, sequenced in a study of T cell responses to AZD1222 COVID-19 vaccine. Profiling relied on immunoSEQ multiplex PCR, and the TCRdb table lists in-frame clones only, not all of them. Among approximately 90,000 clones listed, 85% to 90% were seen once. Sequencing used peripheral blood, obtained on day 0 of AZD1222 vaccination. The receptors come from an adult in good health. The CDR3 runs from the conserved cysteine through the conserved F or W. The order of the fields is V gene, J gene, clone size, D gene, CDR3 protein, CDR3 DNA. The D gene is left open where the match is weak. Clone size is given for some rows only: seen once, a few or many times, or a class if the clone is expanded.

v_call: TRBV6-6
j_call: TRBJ2-3
clone_size: .
d_call: .
cdr3_aa: CASSTGAGDTQYF
cdr3_nt: TGTGCCAGCAGCACGGGCGCCGGAGATACGCAGTATTTT

v_call: TRBV6-5
j_call: TRBJ1-2
clone_size: .
d_call: .
cdr3_aa: CASSYFPIYGYTF
cdr3_nt: TGTGCCAGCAGTTACTTCCCGATTTATGGCTACACCTTC

v_call: TRBV28
j_call: TRBJ1-2
clone_size: .
d_call: TRBD1
cdr3_aa: CASSYRGLRNGYTF
cdr3_nt: TGTGCCAGCAGTTACAGGGGGCTGAGGAATGGCTACACCTTC

v_call: TRBV29-1
j_call: TRBJ1-2
clone_size: few
d_call: .
cdr3_aa: CSDLGQGYGYTF
cdr3_nt: TGCAGCGACCTGGGACAAGGTTATGGCTACACCTTC

v_call: TRBV14
j_call: TRBJ1-2
clone_size: .
d_call: .
cdr3_aa: CASSPTGAHGYTF
cdr3_nt: TGTGCCAGCAGCCCGACAGGTGCCCATGGCTACACCTTC

v_call: TRBV5-6
j_call: TRBJ1-5
clone_size: .
d_call: TRBD1
cdr3_aa: CASSFRTGGLPQHF
cdr3_nt: TGTGCCAGCAGCTTCCGGACAGGGGGTTTGCCCCAGCATTTT

v_call: TRBV7-9
j_call: TRBJ1-1
clone_size: .
d_call: .
cdr3_aa: CASSSPPGGGTEAFF
cdr3_nt: TGTGCCAGCAGCTCCCCCCCTGGGGGGGGTACTGAAGCTTTCTTT

v_call: TRBV30
j_call: TRBJ2-3
clone_size: .
d_call: .
cdr3_aa: CACRGGHSSTDTQYF
cdr3_nt: TGTGCCTGTAGGGGGGGGCATTCTAGCACAGATACGCAGTATTTT

v_call: TRBV5-8
j_call: TRBJ2-7
clone_size: .
d_call: .
cdr3_aa: CASSLAPGGYEQYF
cdr3_nt: TGTGCCAGCAGCTTGGCGCCAGGCGGGTACGAGCAGTACTTC

v_call: TRBV7-2
j_call: TRBJ1-6
clone_size: .
d_call: .
cdr3_aa: CASSDRANNSPLHF
cdr3_nt: TGTGCCAGCAGCGACCGGGCCAATAATTCACCCCTCCACTTT

v_call: TRBV10-3
j_call: TRBJ1-6
clone_size: .
d_call: TRBD1
cdr3_aa: CAISESTGRDSPLHF
cdr3_nt: TGTGCCATCAGTGAGTCGACAGGGCGGGATTCACCCCTCCACTTT

v_call: TRBV28
j_call: TRBJ2-4
clone_size: .
d_call: .
cdr3_aa: CANHRLAKNIQYF
cdr3_nt: TGTGCCAACCACAGATTAGCCAAAAACATTCAGTACTTC

v_call: TRBV3-1/TRBV3-2
j_call: TRBJ1-4
clone_size: .
d_call: .
cdr3_aa: CASSQFNRASDEKLFF
cdr3_nt: TGTGCCAGCAGCCAATTTAACAGGGCCTCGGATGAAAAACTGTTTTTT

v_call: TRBV11-2
j_call: TRBJ2-7
clone_size: once
d_call: TRBD1
cdr3_aa: CASTGQGNEQYF
cdr3_nt: TGTGCCAGCACCGGACAGGGGAACGAGCAGTACTTC

v_call: TRBV7-2
j_call: TRBJ1-5
clone_size: .
d_call: .
cdr3_aa: CASSRTGTMYQPQHF
cdr3_nt: TGTGCCAGCAGCCGTACCGGGACAATGTATCAGCCCCAGCATTTT

v_call: TRBV7-9
j_call: TRBJ1-2
clone_size: .
d_call: .
cdr3_aa: CASSLEGSGASYGYTF
cdr3_nt: TGTGCCAGCAGCTTAGAGGGTTCAGGGGCATCCTATGGCTACACCTTC

v_call: TRBV28
j_call: TRBJ1-1
clone_size: .
d_call: .
cdr3_aa: CASSLPLQGWDTEAFF
cdr3_nt: TGTGCCAGCAGTCTCCCCCTTCAGGGTTGGGACACTGAAGCTTTCTTT

v_call: TRBV15
j_call: TRBJ1-1
clone_size: .
d_call: .
cdr3_aa: CATSREPGQNTEAFF
cdr3_nt: TGTGCCACCAGCAGAGAACCGGGACAGAACACTGAAGCTTTCTTT

v_call: TRBV29-1
j_call: TRBJ1-2
clone_size: .
d_call: .
cdr3_aa: CSVEGGTYGYTF
cdr3_nt: TGCAGCGTTGAGGGGGGCACTTATGGCTACACCTTC

v_call: TRBV30
j_call: TRBJ1-5
clone_size: .
d_call: .
cdr3_aa: CAWSGQTNQPQHF
cdr3_nt: TGTGCCTGGAGTGGGCAGACGAATCAGCCCCAGCATTTT

v_call: TRBV11-2
j_call: TRBJ2-3
clone_size: .
d_call: TRBD2
cdr3_aa: CASSLGGGEFTDTQYF
cdr3_nt: TGTGCCAGCAGCTTGGGTGGGGGGGAGTTCACAGATACGCAGTATTTT

v_call: TRBV3-1/TRBV3-2
j_call: TRBJ2-5
clone_size: .
d_call: .
cdr3_aa: CASSLLTGSSTETQYF
cdr3_nt: TGTGCCAGCAGCCTTTTAACCGGAAGTTCTACAGAGACCCAGTACTTC

v_call: TRBV11-2
j_call: TRBJ1-2
clone_size: .
d_call: .
cdr3_aa: CASGSPNYGYTF
cdr3_nt: TGTGCCAGCGGGTCGCCGAACTATGGCTACACCTTC

v_call: TRBV5-1
j_call: TRBJ2-5
clone_size: .
d_call: TRBD2
cdr3_aa: CASTTSGGQETQYF
cdr3_nt: TGCGCCAGCACAACTAGCGGGGGCCAAGAGACCCAGTACTTC

v_call: TRBV4-1
j_call: TRBJ1-2
clone_size: .
d_call: TRBD1
cdr3_aa: CASSQTGQGVGYTF
cdr3_nt: TGCGCCAGCAGCCAAACTGGACAGGGGGTTGGCTACACCTTC

v_call: TRBV6-2/TRBV6-3
j_call: TRBJ2-1
clone_size: once
d_call: .
cdr3_aa: CASSGTTNEQFF
cdr3_nt: TGTGCCAGCAGTGGCACTACCAATGAGCAGTTCTTC

v_call: TRBV9
j_call: TRBJ1-1
clone_size: once
d_call: TRBD1
cdr3_aa: CASRAGTGSQDEAFF
cdr3_nt: TGTGCCAGCAGGGCCGGGACAGGGTCCCAGGATGAAGCTTTCTTT

v_call: TRBV6-1
j_call: TRBJ1-1
clone_size: once
d_call: .
cdr3_aa: CASSEEWSGGHETEAFF
cdr3_nt: TGTGCCAGCAGTGAAGAATGGTCCGGCGGCCACGAAACTGAAGCTTTCTTT

v_call: TRBV15
j_call: TRBJ2-7
clone_size: once
d_call: TRBD1
cdr3_aa: CATSRRTGWYEQYF
cdr3_nt: TGTGCCACCAGCAGACGGACAGGGTGGTACGAGCAGTACTTC

v_call: TRBV29-1
j_call: TRBJ1-2
clone_size: .
d_call: .
cdr3_aa: CSVGPLSGVRGKGGGYTF
cdr3_nt: TGCAGCGTTGGGCCCCTTTCGGGGGTAAGGGGAAAGGGAGGCGGCTACACCTTC

v_call: TRBV4-1
j_call: TRBJ1-1
clone_size: .
d_call: .
cdr3_aa: CASSQTPMNTEAFF
cdr3_nt: TGCGCCAGCAGCCAGACCCCCATGAACACTGAAGCTTTCTTT

v_call: TRBV10-1
j_call: TRBJ1-3
clone_size: once
d_call: .
cdr3_aa: CASSERRGNTIYF
cdr3_nt: TGCGCCAGCAGTGAGAGACGTGGAAACACCATATATTTT

v_call: TRBV7-3
j_call: TRBJ2-3
clone_size: .
d_call: .
cdr3_aa: CASSFLSGTDTQYF
cdr3_nt: TGTGCCAGCAGCTTTCTGAGCGGCACAGATACGCAGTATTTT

v_call: TRBV19
j_call: TRBJ1-1
clone_size: .
d_call: .
cdr3_aa: CASSIRGTGKGTEAFF
cdr3_nt: TGTGCCAGTAGTATAAGGGGGACTGGAAAAGGTACTGAAGCTTTCTTT

v_call: TRBV14
j_call: TRBJ1-2
clone_size: .
d_call: .
cdr3_aa: CASSQGANYGYTF
cdr3_nt: TGTGCCAGCAGCCAGGGAGCTAACTATGGCTACACCTTC

v_call: TRBV6-5
j_call: TRBJ1-1
clone_size: .
d_call: .
cdr3_aa: CASKWEGLTSTEAFF
cdr3_nt: TGTGCCAGCAAGTGGGAGGGCCTAACGAGCACTGAAGCTTTCTTT

v_call: TRBV18
j_call: TRBJ2-2
clone_size: .
d_call: .
cdr3_aa: CASSPLSILNTGELFF
cdr3_nt: TGTGCCAGCTCACCCCTTTCGATCCTAAACACCGGGGAGCTGTTTTTT